This T cell receptor (beta chain) appears in the sequencing data of a study of radiotherapy plus CTLA-4 blockade in lung cancer. As for the study in general: Patients showed objective responses in 15% to 20% of cases, and disease control was achieved by less than 35%.

Study findings and constraints: In blood, early T cell clone dynamics reportedly predicted response best, together with interferon-beta. Researchers report tumor-derived TCR clones expanding in blood after radiotherapy plus ipilimumab.

Details on this clone: Antigen specificity is unknown.

The V gene end was trimmed by 10 bases and the J gene end by 5 bases; junction bases not matched to a gene: 12. CDR1 is MDHEN, CDR2 SYDVKM, per germline. This CDR3 is built from 14 residues. Sequencing was performed with immunoSEQ multiplex PCR; in TCRdb, only in-frame clones are kept and a portion is missing. The data show some 15,000 clones, 65% to 75% seen once. Alongside CTLA-4 blockade with ipilimumab, patients with chemo-refractory metastatic non-small-cell lung cancer received focal radiation. Sequenced material: peripheral blood, taken from a patient treated with radiotherapy plus ipilimumab. The clonotype originates from a human donor with non-small cell lung cancer whose response to radiotherapy plus ipilimumab could not be evaluated. The chain links TRBV28 to TRBJ2-7, with TRBD1 identical over 9 bases. This chain's CDR3 is CATLQGTGLNEQYF. The CDR3 DNA follows: TGTGCCACCCTTCAAGGGACAGGGTTGAACGAGCAGTACTTC.